Each of the 19 T cell receptor beta chains below was sequenced from the same sample in a study of blood T cell repertoires in COVID-19. TCRdb's table, derived via immunoSEQ multiplex PCR, lists solely in-frame clones and lacks some. The sample yields over 300,000 clones, roughly nine tenths seen once. Sequencing was carried out using peripheral blood. These receptor sequences come from a middle-aged man with acute or convalescent COVID-19.

The CDR3 loop is CAGQGTPGELFF. The CDR3 coding sequence is TGTGCCGGACAGGGTACACCCGGGGAGCTGTTTTTT. V gene TRBV6-5 combines with J gene TRBJ2-2; 8 bases align to TRBD1. V was clipped by 11 bases and J by 6 bases; unmatched bases: 5. Germline CDR1 reads MNHEY; CDR2 reads SVGAGI. The CDR3 extends over 12 amino acids.

The chain joins TRBV5-6 to TRBJ2-7; 11 bases are a match to TRBD2. The CDR3 is 15 amino acids. Germline CDR1 is SGHDT and CDR2 is YYEEEE. J lost 0 bases, V lost 4 bases, and 3 bases had no gene match. The CDR3 sequence: CASSVSGRASYEQYF. DNA of the CDR3: TGTGCCAGCAGCGTTAGCGGGAGGGCCTCCTACGAGCAGTACTTC.

The rearrangement joins TRBV6-5 to TRBJ2-6; D unclear. Trimming took 2 bases from V and 0 from J, leaving 5 bases between them. The CDR3 length is 15 residues. Germline CDR1 MNHEY, CDR2 SVGAGI. CDR3 nucleotide sequence: TGTGCCAGCAGTTACGGGCCCTCTGGGGCCAACGTCCTGACTTTC. Translating it yields CASSYGPSGANVLTF.

Turning to this clone: Other DNA sequences in the same sample also yield this CDR3. V is TRBV12-3 or TRBV12-4 and J is TRBJ1-1, with D possibly matching TRBD1 (5 bases). The germline V and J ends were trimmed by 3 bases and 3 bases, with 8 bases remaining between them. The CDR3 has 13 residues. CDR3 in amino acids: CASSLGGDTEAFF. As DNA, the CDR3 is TGTGCCAGCAGTTTGGGGGGAGACACTGAAGCTTTCTTT.

The rearrangement uses TRBV29-1 and TRBJ1-1; D call uncertain. Germline CDR1 is SQVTM and CDR2 is ANQGSEA. This CDR3 is 13 amino acids long. V was pared by 7 bases and J by 3 bases, with 15 bases between. CDR3 amino acids: CSGRPGIDTEAFF. Written as DNA, the CDR3 is TGCAGCGGCCGCCCGGGGATCGACACTGAAGCTTTCTTT.

The chain recombines TRBV7-6 with TRBJ1-2; 7 bases line up with TRBD1. Germline CDR1 is SGHVS and CDR2 is FNYEAQ. The CDR3 sequence is 16 residues long. J was trimmed by 6 bases and V by 1 base; bases with no gene match: 11. CDR3 loop: CASSLESMGQINGYTF. The DNA of the CDR3 is TGTGCCAGCAGCTTAGAATCGATGGGACAGATAAATGGCTACACCTTC.

V gene TRBV2 combines with J gene TRBJ2-1; D is possibly TRBD2 (5 bases). The germline V gene has CDR1 SNHLY and CDR2 FYNNEI. This CDR3 spans 14 amino acids. V dropped 4 bases and J dropped 8 bases, with 15 bases sitting between them. CDR3 residues: CASSAQTLGDEQFF. CDR3 DNA: TGTGCCAGCAGTGCCCAAACCCTGGGAGATGAGCAGTTCTTC.

The chain is built from TRBV30 and TRBJ2-1; D is unclear. Trimming removed 4 bases at V and 4 bases at J, with 8 bases between. The length of the CDR3 is 12 residues. Germline V gives CDR1 GTSNPN, CDR2 SVGIG (reference sequence). Here the CDR3 DNA reads TGTGCCTGGAACCCAGGATACAATGAGCAGTTCTTC. The encoded protein is CAWNPGYNEQFF.

The chain employs TRBV5-4 and TRBJ1-4, with a tentative D call TRBD1 (5 bases). Germline CDR1 and CDR2: SGHNT and YYREEE (reference sequence). The CDR3 length is 13 residues. V was pared by 7 bases and J by 5 bases, with 12 bases between. The CDR3 DNA follows: TGTGCCAGCTCGACAGACTTAAATGAAAAACTGTTTTTT. It codes for CASSTDLNEKLFF.

The V gene is TRBV6-5, the J gene TRBJ1-4; TRBD1 is a possible D gene (6 bases). Germline values: CDR1 MNHEY, CDR2 SVGAGI. The CDR3 loop spans 16 amino acids. V shed 0 bases and J shed 8 bases, with 16 bases lying between them. CDR3 sequence (DNA): TGTGCCAGCAGTTACTCGCAACCGAGAGGGGGAGAAAAACTGTTTTTT. Translating it yields CASSYSQPRGGEKLFF.

The chain combines TRBV28 with TRBJ1-5, with D possibly TRBD1 on 6 matching bases. Trimming cost V 5 bases and J 6 bases, with 17 bases left between them. The CDR3 covers 15 residues. The germline CDR1 and CDR2 sequences are MDHEN and SYDVKM. The CDR3 DNA sequence: TGTGCCAGCAGTGATTTTAGGGGGATTGCTCAGCCCCAGCATTTT. Translated, it gives CASSDFRGIAQPQHF.

This chain links TRBV7-2 with TRBJ1-3, with D hard to call. Germline V gene lookup returns CDR1 SGHTA and CDR2 FQGNSA. The V end was cut by 1 base, the J end by 1 base, with 11 bases between. The CDR3 is made up of 16 amino acids. CDR3 amino acids: CASSLVGLQSGNTIYF. DNA of the CDR3: TGTGCCAGCAGCTTAGTCGGTTTACAGTCTGGAAACACCATATATTTT.

This clone was recorded only once. This sequence joins TRBV19 and TRBJ1-1; TRBD1 is a possible D gene (6 bases). The CDR3 totals 13 residues. Looked up from germline, CDR1 is LNHDA and CDR2 is SQIVND (reference sequence). V lost 7 bases, J lost 3 bases, and 12 bases lay in between. The CDR3 bases are TGTGCCAGTAAACAACAGGGAGACACTGAAGCTTTCTTT. Protein product: CASKQQGDTEAFF. Variable domain in full (rest from reference TRBV19 and TRBJ1-1): DGGITQSPKYLFRKEGQNVTLSCEQNLNHDAMYWYRQDPGQGLRLIYYSQIVNDFQKGDIAEGYSVSREKKESFPLTVTSAQKNPTAFYLCASKQQGDTEAFFGQGTRLTVV.

The CDR3: CASSPRILGANTEAFF. The CDR3 DNA reads TGCGCCAGCAGCCCGAGGATTTTGGGAGCGAACACTGAAGCTTTCTTT. The chain joins TRBV5-1 to TRBJ1-1, with no clear D. CDR1 is SGHRS and CDR2 is YFSETQ in the germline V gene. The length of the CDR3 is 16 residues. Trimming took off 4 bases at V and 1 base at J, with 17 bases between the two ends.

The gene calls are TRBV12-3 or TRBV12-4 and TRBJ1-3; D is uncertain. Trimming took off 0 bases at V and 4 bases at J, with 4 bases between the two ends. This CDR3 comprises 13 residues. CDR3 sequence: CASSLAQGNTIYF. For the CDR3, the DNA is TGTGCCAGCAGTTTAGCCCAGGGAAACACCATATATTTT.

The genes are TRBV4-2 and TRBJ2-7, with a weak D call TRBD1 (7 bases). Deletions cut 0 bases from V and 0 bases from J, with 15 bases between. Germline CDR1 LGHNA, CDR2 YNFKEQ. CDR3 size: 17 residues. CDR3: CASSQDPPGGTSYEQYF. The CDR3 coding sequence is TGTGCCAGCAGCCAAGATCCCCCAGGGGGGACCTCCTACGAGCAGTACTTC.

CDR3 in DNA: TGTGCCAGCAGCGTGGACAGGGGTGGTTACAATGAGCAGTTCTTC. The encoded protein is CASSVDRGGYNEQFF. This chain joins TRBV6-5 and TRBJ2-1; 9 nucleotides agree with TRBD1. Germline values: CDR1 MNHEY, CDR2 SVGAGI. V lost 6 bases to trimming and J lost 4 bases; unmatched junction nucleotides: 7. The CDR3 has 15 amino acids.

The rearrangement joins TRBV5-4 to TRBJ1-2, with 7 bases matching TRBD1. The CDR3 runs 14 residues. V lost 2 bases and J lost 8; bases outside the gene matches: 9. Germline CDR1 reads SGHNT; CDR2 reads YYREEE (reference sequence). CDR3 sequence: CASSFGRGTVGYTF. The CDR3 DNA sequence: TGTGCCAGCAGCTTCGGCAGGGGGACCGTCGGCTACACCTTC.

The chain carries TRBV13 and TRBJ2-5; D not resolved. Trimming shortened V by 3 bases and J by 2 bases, and 4 bases separated the two germline ends. Germline V CDR1 and CDR2: PRHDT, FYEKMQ (reference sequence). The length of the CDR3 is 12 residues. CDR3 DNA: TGTGCCAGCAGCTTCATTCAAGAGACCCAGTACTTC. Translating it yields CASSFIQETQYF.